This passage covers 8 T cell receptor beta chains from one sample sequenced in a study of blood T cell repertoires in COVID-19. Generated by immunoSEQ multiplex PCR, the TCRdb table keeps only in-frame clones and is missing some. The table records about 530,000 clones, roughly 91% of them present only once. The sequencing input was peripheral blood. The receptors derive from a woman in her 50s with COVID-19, enrolled during active disease.

The rearrangement links TRBV16 to TRBJ1-6, with 11 bases aligning to TRBD1. The CDR3 has 14 amino acids. V shed 4 bases and J 9 bases; nucleotides not matched to a gene: 2. Germline V gene lookup returns CDR1 KGHSY and CDR2 FQNENV. The CDR3 sequence: CASSPGTGGSPLHF. The CDR3 DNA reads as TGTGCCAGCAGCCCTGGGACAGGGGGTTCACCCCTCCACTTT.

The rearrangement uses TRBV9 and TRBJ1-1; D is uncertain. The germline V gene has CDR1 SGDLS and CDR2 YYNGEE. V dropped 2 bases and J dropped 1 base, with 12 bases sitting between them. The CDR3 has 15 amino acids. The CDR3 region is CASSVSGRGNTEAFF. The CDR3 coding sequence is TGTGCCAGCAGCGTGAGCGGCCGAGGGAACACTGAAGCTTTCTTT.

The rearrangement joins TRBV5-6 to TRBJ1-3; D remains ambiguous. Germline V gene data show CDR1 as SGHDT and CDR2 as YYEEEE. With 0 bases removed from V and 1 base from J, the gap between germline ends came to 11 bases. This CDR3 has 16 residues. Here the CDR3 reads CASSLAPRVSGNTIYF. CDR3 coding DNA: TGTGCCAGCAGCTTGGCCCCGAGGGTTTCTGGAAACACCATATATTTT.

This sequence joins TRBV7-2 and TRBJ2-1; 7 nucleotides match TRBD1. Germline CDR1 SGHTA, CDR2 FQGNSA. Trimming removed 5 bases from V and 7 bases from J; junction bases left unmatched: 8. The CDR3 totals 14 residues. In DNA, the CDR3 is TGTGCCAGCAGCCCCCTGACAGGGCGGAATGAGCAGTTCTTC. It codes for CASSPLTGRNEQFF.

This clone was picked up a small number of times. The chain employs TRBV5-1 and TRBJ2-7, with D perhaps TRBD1 (6 bases). Trimming shortened V by 4 bases and J by 7 bases, and 12 bases separated the two germline ends. This CDR3 has 12 residues. The V gene's germline CDR1 is SGHRS and CDR2 YFSETQ. CDR3 nucleotide sequence: TGCGCCAGCAGCCCGCAGGGGTGGGAGCAGTACTTC. Its translation: CASSPQGWEQYF.

The chain employs TRBV11-3 and TRBJ2-7; D remains ambiguous. The V end lost 5 bases, the J end lost 3 bases, and 8 bases lay between the germline ends. The CDR3 extends over 12 amino acids. The germline gives CDR1 SGHNT, CDR2 YENEEA. In DNA form, the CDR3 reads TGTGCCAGCAGCCCTGCCGGCTACGAGCAGTACTTC. Protein sequence: CASSPAGYEQYF. Based on the CDR3 plus reference TRBV11-3 and TRBJ2-7, the full variable domain is EAGVVQSPRYKIIEKKQPVAFWCNPISGHNTLYWYLQNLGQGPELLIRYENEEAVDDSQLPKDRFSAERLKGVDSTLKIQPAELGDSAVYLCASSPAGYEQYFGPGTRLTVT.

This clone was observed once. The rearrangement links TRBV6-5 to TRBJ1-1, with TRBD1 matching over 7 bases. From germline, CDR1 is MNHEY and CDR2 SVGAGI. The V and J ends lost 8 bases and 5 bases, in that order; junction bases with no gene match: 11. The CDR3 runs to 14 residues. CDR3 in amino acids: CASRNRQGGTEAFF. In nucleotides, the CDR3 is TGTGCCAGCCGTAATCGACAGGGCGGGACTGAAGCTTTCTTT.

This clone was recorded many times. The J gene is TRBJ1-2, the V gene TRBV2, with 10 bases matching TRBD1. In germline, CDR1 is SNHLY, CDR2 FYNNEI. This CDR3 is built from 16 residues. V lost 8 bases, J lost 4 bases, and 13 bases stayed unmatched. Here the CDR3 reads CASAPVGQGGIYGYTF. DNA of the CDR3: TGTGCCAGCGCCCCGGTCGGACAGGGGGGGATCTATGGCTACACCTTC.